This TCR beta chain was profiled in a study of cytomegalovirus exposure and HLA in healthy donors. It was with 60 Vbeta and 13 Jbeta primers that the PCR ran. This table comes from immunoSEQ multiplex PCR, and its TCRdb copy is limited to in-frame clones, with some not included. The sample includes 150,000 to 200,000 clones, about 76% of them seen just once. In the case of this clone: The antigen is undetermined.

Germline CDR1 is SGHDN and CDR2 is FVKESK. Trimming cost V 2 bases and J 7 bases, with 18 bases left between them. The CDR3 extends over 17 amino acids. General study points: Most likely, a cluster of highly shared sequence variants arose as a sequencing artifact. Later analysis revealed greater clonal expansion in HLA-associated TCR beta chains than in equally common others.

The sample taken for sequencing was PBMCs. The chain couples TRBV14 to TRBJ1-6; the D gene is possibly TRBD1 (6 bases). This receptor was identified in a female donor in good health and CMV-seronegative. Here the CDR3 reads CASSQLEPQGINSPLHF. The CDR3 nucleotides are TGTGCCAGCAGCCAACTAGAACCACAGGGTATCAATTCACCCCTCCACTTT.